Listed below are T cell receptor beta chains from one sample, sequenced in a study of OX40 agonist ivuxolimab in advanced cancers. Measured with immunoSEQ multiplex PCR; TCRdb has only the in-frame clones, and not every one. Altogether some 95,000 clones are present, around nine tenths being singletons, with the ten largest covering 0.5% to 0.55%. Specimen: CD4+ or CD8+ T cells sorted from blood, collected in a trial of the OX40 agonist ivuxolimab. These receptors came from an adult with an advanced solid tumor such as melanoma, head and neck, liver or kidney cancer. Each CDR3 is given with its conserved first and last residue. A D gene is named only where the DNA matches it firmly. Part of the rows lack a size; the others show once, few, many or a class for expanded clones.

>TRBJ1-1|-|-|TRBV7-3
CASSPGHLTEAFF
TGTGCCAGCAGCCCGGGACACCTCACTGAAGCTTTCTTT
>TRBJ1-1|-|TRBD1|TRBV6-6
CASSYTRDSSEAFF
TGTGCCAGCAGTTACACCCGGGACAGCTCTGAAGCTTTCTTT
>TRBJ2-5|-|TRBD2|TRBV9
CASTRGRGAQETQYF
TGTGCCAGCACCCGGGGGCGGGGGGCACAAGAGACCCAGTACTTC
>TRBJ1-1|-|-|TRBV19
CASNLYLGVPNTEAFF
TGTGCCAGTAATCTCTATCTCGGGGTCCCAAACACTGAAGCTTTCTTT
>TRBJ2-5|-|TRBD2|TRBV7-2
CASSTGTSLSETQYF
TGTGCCAGCAGTACCGGGACTAGCCTCTCAGAGACCCAGTACTTC
>TRBJ2-3|-|-|TRBV18
CASSPPLAYMGLTDTQYF
TGTGCCAGCTCACCACCCCTGGCCTACATGGGCCTCACAGATACGCAGTATTTT
>TRBJ1-1|-|TRBD1|TRBV19
CASSHLDRDTEAFF
TGTGCCAGTAGTCACTTGGACAGGGACACTGAAGCTTTCTTT
>TRBJ1-2|-|-|TRBV4-3
CASSPKVSQDTPYGYTF
TGCGCCAGCAGCCCTAAAGTAAGCCAGGACACCCCCTATGGCTACACCTTC
>TRBJ2-5|-|TRBD2|TRBV7-8
CASSSGGETQYF
TGTGCCAGCAGCTCGGGGGGGGAGACCCAGTACTTC
>TRBJ1-2|-|-|TRBV2
CARKDRSNGYTF
TGTGCCAGAAAGGACAGATCCAATGGCTACACCTTC
>TRBJ2-3|-|-|TRBV29-1
CSVERATDTQYF
TGCAGCGTTGAGAGGGCCACAGATACGCAGTATTTT
>TRBJ1-2|once|-|TRBV7-3
CASSLAGTSGSSGYTF
TGTGCCAGCAGCCTAGCTGGGACATCAGGTTCTAGTGGCTACACCTTC
>TRBJ1-4|-|TRBD1|TRBV5-1
CASSSGTVEASEKLFF
TGCGCCAGCAGCTCCGGGACAGTCGAGGCGAGTGAAAAACTGTTTTTT
>TRBJ2-7|-|-|TRBV10-1
CASSESRGRTTFYEQYF
TGCGCCAGCAGTGAGTCACGTGGCAGGACAACCTTCTACGAGCAGTACTTC
>TRBJ2-7|-|TRBD1|TRBV10-3
CAISEMAGGSYEQYF
TGTGCCATCAGTGAGATGGCAGGGGGTTCCTACGAGCAGTACTTC
>TRBJ2-2|-|-|TRBV6-4
CASSAEDDDNDYTGELFF
TGTGCCAGCAGTGCAGAAGACGACGACAACGATTACACCGGGGAGCTGTTTTTT
>TRBJ1-2|-|TRBD1|TRBV19
CASSIRDRGLEGYTF
TGTGCCAGTAGTATAAGGGACAGGGGATTAGAGGGCTACACCTTC
>TRBJ2-7|-|-|TRBV19
CASSARLDRTTATYEQYF
TGTGCCAGTAGTGCCCGGCTTGATAGGACTACCGCAACCTACGAGCAGTACTTC
>TRBJ2-4|-|TRBD1|TRBV5-4
CASSPGGEGNIQYF
TGTGCCAGCAGCCCAGGGGGCGAGGGAAACATTCAGTACTTC
>TRBJ1-5|-|-|TRBV5-5
CASSWGEGYGNQPQHF
TGTGCCAGCAGCTGGGGCGAGGGATATGGCAATCAGCCCCAGCATTTT
>TRBJ2-5|-|-|TRBV5-5
CASSSSWQETQYF
TGTGCCAGCAGCTCCTCGTGGCAAGAGACCCAGTACTTC
>TRBJ1-2|once|-|TRBV12-5
CASGLSTSGGVEYYGYTF
TGTGCTAGTGGTTTATCGACGTCGGGAGGAGTTGAATACTATGGCTACACCTTC
>TRBJ2-4|-|-|TRBV19
CAASVGGKNIQYF
TGTGCCGCCTCAGTAGGAGGGAAAAACATTCAGTACTTC
>TRBJ1-1|-|-|TRBV19
CASSILLRDKTEAFF
TGTGCCAGTAGTATTCTTCTCCGGGACAAAACTGAAGCTTTCTTT
>TRBJ2-1|-|TRBD1|TRBV7-2
CASSTGQGHNEQFF
TGTGCCAGCAGTACAGGACAGGGTCACAATGAGCAGTTCTTC
>TRBJ2-1|few|-|TRBV6-6
CASSQSVIVNEQFF
TGTGCCAGCAGTCAATCGGTGATTGTCAATGAGCAGTTCTTC
>TRBJ2-1|-|-|TRBV5-1
CASRLKAGDEQFF
TGCGCCAGCAGATTAAAAGCCGGAGATGAGCAGTTCTTC
>TRBJ2-3|-|-|TRBV2
CASRWGTDTQYF
TGTGCCAGCCGGTGGGGTACGGATACGCAGTATTTT
>TRBJ2-3|once|TRBD1|TRBV28
CASSQTTGKADTQYF
TGTGCCAGCAGCCAGACGACAGGGAAGGCAGATACGCAGTATTTT
>TRBJ1-3|-|-|TRBV5-4
CASSPGPSSGNTIYF
TGTGCCAGCAGCCCGGGGCCAAGCTCTGGAAACACCATATATTTT
>TRBJ1-1|-|TRBD1|TRBV12-5
CASGPNLIGGAGAFF
TGTGCTAGTGGTCCCAACTTGATAGGGGGCGCGGGAGCTTTCTTT